These T cell receptor beta chains were read from a single sample in a study of blood T cell repertoires in COVID-19. Assay used: immunoSEQ multiplex PCR; TCRdb lists only in-frame clones, some missing. Here the sample spans about 240,000 clones, roughly four fifths being singletons. Sequencing was carried out using peripheral blood. The receptors originated from a woman between 70 and 85 years old with acute or convalescent COVID-19. Both conserved end residues are part of each CDR3.

j_call,v_call,cdr3_length,cdr3_aa
TRBJ2-2,TRBV19,14,CASKFGHPTGELFF
TRBJ1-3,TRBV6-5,15,CASSSLGLSGNTIYF
TRBJ1-2,TRBV30,13,CAWSVLKGSGYTF
TRBJ2-5,TRBV5-1,15,CASSSRTGLQETQYF
TRBJ2-1,TRBV5-4,16,CASSGLRQDSNNEQFF
TRBJ2-7,TRBV29-1,13,CSVEGGPHYEQYF
TRBJ1-5,TRBV28,17,CASSSTWTGLTNQPQHF
TRBJ2-2,TRBV2,13,CASSESGAGELFF
TRBJ2-3,TRBV5-4,14,CALGGGPGTDTQYF
TRBJ1-6,TRBV30,14,CAWNLGTGVEPLHF
TRBJ2-7,TRBV6-2/TRBV6-3,15,CASSYQITGPYEQYF
TRBJ2-4,TRBV3-1/TRBV3-2,15,CASSQEVSGRNIQYF
TRBJ2-2,TRBV7-2,14,CASSSTGGSGELFF
TRBJ2-4,TRBV19,14,CASSPGWSIDIQYF
TRBJ1-6,TRBV7-9,13,CASSLGQASPLHF
TRBJ1-5,TRBV5-5,16,CASSLIGQVINQPQHF
TRBJ1-4,TRBV7-9,15,CASSSGTVPNEKLFF
TRBJ2-5,TRBV3-1/TRBV3-2,16,CASSLSSAGGTETQYF
TRBJ2-2,TRBV7-2,18,CASSRRTSGVGDTGELFF
TRBJ2-7,TRBV6-5,14,CASSKTPGGTEQYF
TRBJ2-2,TRBV10-1,14,CASLGEGTTGELFF
TRBJ1-1,TRBV15,14,CATSPLDRATEAFF
TRBJ1-4,TRBV5-4,15,CASSLRTGTNEKLFF
TRBJ2-3,TRBV18,12,CASSPNRGTQYF
TRBJ1-2,TRBV21-1,15,CASSKGARANYGYTF
TRBJ2-1,TRBV5-4,15,CASSFEAGGYNEQFF
TRBJ1-2,TRBV10-3,12,CAISGEPYGYTF
TRBJ1-2,TRBV6-4,15,CASRPTTGLNYGYTF
TRBJ1-4,TRBV4-1,15,CASSQAGATNEKLFF
TRBJ2-6,TRBV24-1,16,CATSDSGFSGANVLTF
TRBJ2-3,TRBV5-1,14,CATTPGGLGDTQYF
TRBJ2-2,TRBV18,14,CASSPMRGTGELFF
TRBJ1-2,TRBV27,15,CASSRDRGPPYGYTF
TRBJ2-3,TRBV10-2,16,CASRRRGGASTDTQYF
TRBJ1-4,TRBV9,17,CASSPSGGAATNEKLFF
TRBJ1-2,TRBV7-2,12,CASTGQPYGYTF
TRBJ1-4,TRBV7-8,14,CASSLGGINEKLFF
TRBJ1-2,TRBV7-9,16,CASSQLSSGTGVGYTF
TRBJ1-6,TRBV3-1/TRBV3-2,15,CASRTTGTGGSPLHF
TRBJ1-2,TRBV6-5,15,CASSYSGGGLLGYTF
TRBJ1-5,TRBV28,14,CASSLAGSNQPQHF
TRBJ2-7,TRBV11-2,16,CASSLDLVSGGYEQYF
TRBJ1-5,TRBV24-1,16,CATSDAGGGRFQPQHF
TRBJ1-1,TRBV4-1,16,CASSLLGGEGSTEAFF
TRBJ2-2,TRBV4-2,15,CASSQDSSNTGELFF
TRBJ2-5,TRBV3-1/TRBV3-2,18,CASSQECSGGLCWETQYF
TRBJ2-1,TRBV7-9,14,CASSLTQGDNEQFF
TRBJ1-6,TRBV18,15,CASSADRVPSSPLHF
TRBJ2-5,TRBV3-1/TRBV3-2,14,CASSPTSSQETQYF
TRBJ1-4,TRBV28,18,CASSFSRQGARGFEKLFF
TRBJ2-2,TRBV27,14,CASSLTTLTGELFF
TRBJ1-2,TRBV29-1,14,CSAEPDGLRGGYTF
TRBJ1-2,TRBV7-2,14,CASSLVGASKGYTF